This T cell receptor beta chain was profiled in a study of Graves' ophthalmopathy and Graves' hyperthyroidism. Notes on the study in general: The model predicted progression of ophthalmopathy with a sensitivity of more than 60%, and its specificity was 72% to 80%.

From RNA, the CDR3 regions of TCR beta chains were amplified and sequenced. First-round RT-PCR employed HTBI primers, with a second-round multiplex PCR after it. MiXCR, applied by TCRdb to the multiplex PCR reads, yields one record per CDR3 protein. Seen here are 200,000 to 300,000 distinct CDR3 sequences, around 42% observed once, and the top ten hold approximately 51%. Germline V gene sequence: CDR1 SGHTA, CDR2 FQGNSA. The CDR3 length is 13 residues. The V gene lost 3 bases and the J gene lost 2 bases, with 8 bases spanning the gap. As for this clonotype: What it recognizes is unknown.

An approximately 10 ml volume of fresh peripheral blood provided the PBMCs. The chain has TRBV7-2 and TRBJ2-7; no clear D gene. The sample comprised peripheral blood. This receptor was obtained from an adult man with Graves' ophthalmopathy. The CDR3 DNA follows: TGTGCCAGCAGCTTCGGCAGCGCCTACGAGCAGTACTTC. Amino acids: CASSFGSAYEQYF.